This T cell receptor (beta chain) was identified during a study of T cell changes during pregnancy in multiple sclerosis. Trimming pared 4 bases from V and 2 bases from J, leaving 9 bases between. Germline values: CDR1 SGDLS, CDR2 YYNGEE. This CDR3 has 13 amino acids. Libraries were prepared by immunoSEQ multiplex PCR; TCRdb keeps only in-frame clonotypes and omits some of them. Here the sample spans approximately 40,000 clones, roughly nine tenths being singletons. This TCR was sampled from a female donor with multiple sclerosis, enrolled in a pregnancy study. The specimen comprised CD8+ T cells from peripheral blood mononuclear cells, sampled in the third trimester of pregnancy. J is TRBJ2-5 and V is TRBV9; possibly TRBD2 for D (5 bases). As DNA, the CDR3 is TGTGCCAGCAGCCCCCAGCGGCAAGAGACCCAGTACTTC. It encodes CASSPQRQETQYF.